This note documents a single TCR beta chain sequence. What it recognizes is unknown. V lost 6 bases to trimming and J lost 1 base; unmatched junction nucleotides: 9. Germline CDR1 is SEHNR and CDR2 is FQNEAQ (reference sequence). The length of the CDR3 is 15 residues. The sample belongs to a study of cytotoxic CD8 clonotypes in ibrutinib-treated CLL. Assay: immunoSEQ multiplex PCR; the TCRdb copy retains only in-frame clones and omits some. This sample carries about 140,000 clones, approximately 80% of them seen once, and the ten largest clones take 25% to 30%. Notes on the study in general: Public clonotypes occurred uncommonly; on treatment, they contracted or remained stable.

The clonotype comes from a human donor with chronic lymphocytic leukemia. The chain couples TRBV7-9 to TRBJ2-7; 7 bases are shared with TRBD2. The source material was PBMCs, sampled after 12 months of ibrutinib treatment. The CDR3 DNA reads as TGTGCCAGCAGAAGCGGGGTGTTAGGGTCCTACGAGCAGTACTTC. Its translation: CASRSGVLGSYEQYF.